Below are 4 T cell receptor beta chains sequenced from a single sample in a study of siplizumab effects on memory and regulatory T cells (dated by TCRdb to between 2018 and 2021). Receptor libraries were prepared by the immunoSEQ multiplex PCR assay. TCRdb took over this immuneACCESS table, retaining in-frame rearrangements with V and J assigned. Such tables are incomplete; in checked studies, under half of the missing clones stem from an unresolved V gene, and the remainder is unexplained. This sample gives fewer than 70,000 clones in total; 88% of them show up just once. The leading ten clones occupy about 1.5% of the sample. Sequencing input: Tregs sorted from blood. These receptors originate from a human donor in good health.

The chain recombines TRBV5-1 with TRBJ2-3; TRBD2 agrees at 11 bases. This CDR3 has 15 residues. The junction had 5 bases not matched to a gene; V was cut back by 5 bases and J by 3 bases. Germline V gene sequence: CDR1 SGHRS, CDR2 YFSETQ. CDR3 sequence: CASSIAGGVTDTQYF. CDR3 coding DNA: TGCGCCAGCAGTATAGCGGGAGGGGTAACAGATACGCAGTATTTT. Combining the CDR3 with reference TRBV5-1 and TRBJ2-3 gives the whole variable domain KAGVTQTPRYLIKTRGQQVTLSCSPISGHRSVSWYQQTPGQGLQFLFEYFSETQRNKGNFPGRFSGRQFSNSRSEMNVSTLELGDSALYLCASSIAGGVTDTQYFGPGTRLTVL.

This clone was seen a handful of times. V is TRBV10-2 and J is TRBJ1-1; no reliable D call. The V gene's germline CDR1 is WSHSY and CDR2 SAAADI. This CDR3 has 10 residues. Trimming removed 7 bases at V and 8 bases at J, with 8 bases between. The CDR3 DNA follows: TGCGCCAGCATGGGGTTCGAAGCTTTCTTT. Its protein is CASMGFEAFF.

The chain links TRBV10-3 to TRBJ2-3, with D perhaps TRBD1 or TRBD2 (5 bases each). This CDR3 spans 12 amino acids. V was clipped by 6 bases and J by 1 base, with 5 bases between them. Germline-derived CDR1 and CDR2 are ENHRY and SYGVKD. CDR3 DNA sequence: TGTGCCATCAGGGGGGGCACAGATACGCAGTATTTT. It codes for CAIRGGTDTQYF.

The V gene is TRBV29-1, the J gene TRBJ2-1; 7 bases agree with TRBD1. Germline CDR1 reads SQVTM; CDR2 reads ANQGSEA. The CDR3 totals 13 residues. V shed 4 bases, J shed 6 bases, and the junction held 6 bases outside the gene matches. CDR3 in DNA: TGCAGCGTTGTGAGGGGGCGAGGCAATGAGCAGTTCTTC. Translating it yields CSVVRGRGNEQFF.